The present entry profiles one T cell receptor beta chain with its context. The antigen remains undetermined. At one end, the junction sequence differs from germline, possibly due to a read error. The data stem from a study of identifying expanded T cells in peripheral blood. Sequencing used immunoSEQ multiplex PCR; TCRdb keeps in-frame clones, though not all of them. The sample contains 100,000 or so clones, 87% of which appear only once. Study observations and caveats: Across healthy donors, higher total template counts meant significantly greater roughly two-week count variance.

The germline V gene has CDR1 SGHTA and CDR2 FQGNSA. This CDR3 has 12 residues. The sample consisted of blood. The clonotype comes from a person aged 18 to 75 in good health. The gene calls are TRBV7-2 and TRBJ2-1; D not certain. The CDR3 reads CASNLNWNEQFF. The CDR3, as DNA: TGTGCCAGCAACTTAAATTGGAATGAGCAGTTCTTC.